This TCR beta chain was captured by sequencing in a study of cytomegalovirus exposure and HLA in healthy donors. Regarding the study as a whole: Altogether, some 170 TCR beta chains were recorded as cytomegalovirus-associated.

The ends lost 5 bases at V and 6 bases at J; junction bases unmatched: 7. This CDR3 is built from 15 residues. Germline CDR1 reads MNHNY; CDR2 reads SVGAGI (reference sequence). PCR primers comprised 60 Vbeta and 13 Jbeta primers. TCRdb's table, derived via immunoSEQ multiplex PCR, lists solely in-frame clones and lacks some. The table records more than 110,000 clones, around 85% of them present only once. Each of the donors was a healthy bone marrow donor. This clone has more than one count but fewer than ten. Its matching antigen is unknown. The specimen sequenced was PBMCs. The chain carries TRBV6-6 and TRBJ2-3, with TRBD2 identical over 11 bases. The receptor comes from a man aged 35-49 years in good health and CMV-seropositive. The CDR3 is CASSTSGSRLDTQYF. CDR3 nucleotides: TGTGCCAGCAGTACTAGCGGGAGTAGACTGGATACGCAGTATTTT.